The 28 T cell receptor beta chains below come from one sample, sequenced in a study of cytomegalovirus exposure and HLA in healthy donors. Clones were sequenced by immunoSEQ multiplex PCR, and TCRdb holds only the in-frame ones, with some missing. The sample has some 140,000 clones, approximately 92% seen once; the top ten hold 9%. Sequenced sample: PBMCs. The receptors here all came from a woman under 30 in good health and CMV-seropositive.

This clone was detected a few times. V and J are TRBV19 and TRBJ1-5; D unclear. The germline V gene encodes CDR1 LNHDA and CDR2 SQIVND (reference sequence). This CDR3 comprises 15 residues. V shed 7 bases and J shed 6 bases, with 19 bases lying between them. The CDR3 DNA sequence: TGTGCCAGTATGAGGTCCAATAATGCCGCTCAGCCCCAGCATTTT. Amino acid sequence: CASMRSNNAAQPQHF.

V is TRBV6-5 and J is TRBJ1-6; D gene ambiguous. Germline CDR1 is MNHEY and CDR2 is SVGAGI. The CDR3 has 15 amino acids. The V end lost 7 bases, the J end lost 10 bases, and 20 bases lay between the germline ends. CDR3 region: CASNPPREEKSPLHF. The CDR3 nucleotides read TGTGCCAGCAACCCCCCCCGGGAGGAAAAATCACCCCTCCACTTT.

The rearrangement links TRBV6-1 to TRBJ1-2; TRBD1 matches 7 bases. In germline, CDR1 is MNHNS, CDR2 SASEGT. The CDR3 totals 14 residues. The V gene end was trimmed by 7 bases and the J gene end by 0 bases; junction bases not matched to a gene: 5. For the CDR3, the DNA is TGTGCCAGCATCGGGGACAGTGCTAACTATGGCTACACCTTC. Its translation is CASIGDSANYGYTF.

The CDR3 nucleotides are TGTGCCTGGACGACCGACAGCAACTATGGCTACACCTTC. Protein: CAWTTDSNYGYTF. The chain has TRBV30 and TRBJ1-2, with D maybe TRBD1 (5 bases). The CDR3 contains 13 residues. CDR1 GTSNPN and CDR2 SVGIG come from the germline V gene (reference sequence). V shed 4 bases and J shed 2 bases, with 11 bases lying between them.

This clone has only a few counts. CDR3 DNA: TGTGCCAGCAGCCAAGATGGGACAGGGGTCCGAAACACCATATATTTT. Its protein product is CASSQDGTGVRNTIYF. V and J are TRBV4-2 and TRBJ1-3, with 10 bases that match TRBD1. V lost 0 bases to trimming and J lost 5 bases; unmatched junction nucleotides: 4. This CDR3 has 16 amino acids. The germline gives CDR1 LGHNA, CDR2 YNFKEQ.

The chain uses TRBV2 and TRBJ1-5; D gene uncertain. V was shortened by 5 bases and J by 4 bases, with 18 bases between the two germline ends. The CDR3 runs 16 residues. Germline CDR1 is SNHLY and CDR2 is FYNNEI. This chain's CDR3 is CASSPLPDTDNQPQHF. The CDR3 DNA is TGTGCCAGCAGTCCACTCCCCGACACCGATAATCAGCCCCAGCATTTT.

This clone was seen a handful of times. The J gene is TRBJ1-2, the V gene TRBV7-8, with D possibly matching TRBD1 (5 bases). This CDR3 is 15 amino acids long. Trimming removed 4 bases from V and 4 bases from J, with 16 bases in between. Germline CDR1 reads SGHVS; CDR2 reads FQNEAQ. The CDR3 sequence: CASSSPVGGTYGYTF. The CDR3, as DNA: TGTGCCAGCAGCTCCCCGGTGGGGGGTACCTATGGCTACACCTTC.

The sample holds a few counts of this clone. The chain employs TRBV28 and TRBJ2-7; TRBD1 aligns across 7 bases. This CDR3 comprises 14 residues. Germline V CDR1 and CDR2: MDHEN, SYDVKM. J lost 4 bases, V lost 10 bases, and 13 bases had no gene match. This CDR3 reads CATRIRDSNYEQYF. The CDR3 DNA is TGTGCCACCCGAATCCGGGACAGCAATTACGAGCAGTACTTC. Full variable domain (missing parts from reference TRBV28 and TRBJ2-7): DVKVTQSSRYLVKRTGEKVFLECVQDMDHENMFWYRQDPGLGLRLIYFSYDVKMKEKGDIPEGYSVSREKKERFSLILESASTNQTSMYLCATRIRDSNYEQYFGPGTRLTVT.

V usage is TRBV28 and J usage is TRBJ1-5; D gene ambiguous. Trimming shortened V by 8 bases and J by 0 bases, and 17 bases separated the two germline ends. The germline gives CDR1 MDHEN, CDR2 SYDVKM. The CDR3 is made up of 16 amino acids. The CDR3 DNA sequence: TGTGCCAGCTACAGTTTCGCCAAGGCTAGCAATCAGCCCCAGCATTTT. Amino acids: CASYSFAKASNQPQHF.

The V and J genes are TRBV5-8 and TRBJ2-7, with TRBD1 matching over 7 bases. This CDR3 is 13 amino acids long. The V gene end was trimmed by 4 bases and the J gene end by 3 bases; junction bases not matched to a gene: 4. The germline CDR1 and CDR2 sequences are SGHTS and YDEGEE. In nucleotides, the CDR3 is TGTGCCAGCAGCCTGGGACAGTACTACGAGCAGTACTTC. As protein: CASSLGQYYEQYF.

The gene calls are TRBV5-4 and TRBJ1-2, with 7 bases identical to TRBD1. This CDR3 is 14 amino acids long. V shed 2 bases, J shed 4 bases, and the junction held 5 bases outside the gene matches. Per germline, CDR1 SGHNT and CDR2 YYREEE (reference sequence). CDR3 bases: TGTGCCAGCAGCTTTGAGGGGGCGACCTATGGCTACACCTTC. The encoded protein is CASSFEGATYGYTF. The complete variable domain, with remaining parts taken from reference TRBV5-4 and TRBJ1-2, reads ETGVTQSPTHLIKTRGQQVTLRCSSQSGHNTVSWYQQALGQGPQFIFQYYREEENGRGNFPPRFSGLQFPNYSSELNVNALELDDSALYLCASSFEGATYGYTFGSGTRLTVV.

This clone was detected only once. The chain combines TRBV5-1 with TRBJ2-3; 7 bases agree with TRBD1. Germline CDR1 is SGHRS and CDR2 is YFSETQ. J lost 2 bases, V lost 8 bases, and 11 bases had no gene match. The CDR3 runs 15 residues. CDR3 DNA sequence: TGCGCCAGTGGCCAGGACAGGACCTACACAGATACGCAGTATTTT. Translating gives CASGQDRTYTDTQYF.

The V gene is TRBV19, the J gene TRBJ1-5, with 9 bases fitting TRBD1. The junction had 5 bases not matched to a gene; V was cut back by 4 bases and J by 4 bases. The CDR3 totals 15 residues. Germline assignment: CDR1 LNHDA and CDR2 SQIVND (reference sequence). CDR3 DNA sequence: TGTGCCAGTAGTACTCCCGGGACAGGGAATCAGCCCCAGCATTTT. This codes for CASSTPGTGNQPQHF.

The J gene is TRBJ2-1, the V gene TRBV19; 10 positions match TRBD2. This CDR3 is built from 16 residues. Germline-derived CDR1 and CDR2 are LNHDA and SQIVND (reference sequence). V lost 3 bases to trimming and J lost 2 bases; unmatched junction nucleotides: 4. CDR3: CASSMMSGGAYNEQFF. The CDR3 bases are TGTGCCAGTAGTATGATGAGCGGGGGGGCCTACAATGAGCAGTTCTTC.

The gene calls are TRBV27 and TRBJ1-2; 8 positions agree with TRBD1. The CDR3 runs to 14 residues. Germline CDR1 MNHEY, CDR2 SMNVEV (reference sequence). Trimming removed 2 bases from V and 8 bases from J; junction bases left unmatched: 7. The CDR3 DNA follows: TGTGCCAGCAGTTTAGGTGGACAGGGCGGCGGCTACACCTTC. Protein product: CASSLGGQGGGYTF.

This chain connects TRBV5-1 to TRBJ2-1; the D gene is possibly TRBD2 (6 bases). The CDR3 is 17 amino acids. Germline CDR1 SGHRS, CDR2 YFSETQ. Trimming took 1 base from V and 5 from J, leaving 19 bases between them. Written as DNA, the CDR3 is TGCGCCAGCAGCTTGTCGGGGGTCAACTACCTAAACAATGAGCAGTTCTTC. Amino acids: CASSLSGVNYLNNEQFF.

Written as DNA, the CDR3 is TGCGCCAGCAGCTCCCTGGGGACAGGGGGCTACGAGCAGTACTTC. Its translation: CASSSLGTGGYEQYF. The chain has TRBV5-1 and TRBJ2-7, with 11 bases aligning to TRBD1. V gave up 3 bases and J gave up 3 bases; unmatched junction bases: 5. Per germline, CDR1 SGHRS and CDR2 YFSETQ. The CDR3 is 15 residues long.

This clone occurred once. The CDR3 reads CASITRDRDTEAFF. CDR3 sequence (DNA): TGTGCCAGCATCACCCGGGACAGGGACACTGAAGCTTTCTTT. The V and J genes are TRBV13 and TRBJ1-1; 9 bases match TRBD1. Germline-derived CDR1 and CDR2 are PRHDT and FYEKMQ (reference sequence). The CDR3 contains 14 residues. Germline trimming cut 7 bases from V and 3 bases from J; bases unmatched to any gene: 6.

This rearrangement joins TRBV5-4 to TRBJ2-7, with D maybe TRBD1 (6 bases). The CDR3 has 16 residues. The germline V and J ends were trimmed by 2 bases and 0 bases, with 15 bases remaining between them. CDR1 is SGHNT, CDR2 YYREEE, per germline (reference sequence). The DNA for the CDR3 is TGTGCCAGCAGCTTAGGACAGTTTCCAGTCTCCTACGAGCAGTACTTC. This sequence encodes CASSLGQFPVSYEQYF.

The CDR3 sequence is CASSLAVRSGGRNTGELFF. In nucleotides, the CDR3 is TGTGCCAGCAGCTTGGCCGTCCGCTCAGGGGGCAGGAACACCGGGGAGCTGTTTTTT. The chain employs TRBV7-3 and TRBJ2-2; 8 bases match TRBD1. The V gene's germline CDR1 is SGHTA and CDR2 FQGTGA. With V trimmed by 3 bases and J by 1 base, 13 bases remained unmatched. This CDR3 is 19 amino acids long.

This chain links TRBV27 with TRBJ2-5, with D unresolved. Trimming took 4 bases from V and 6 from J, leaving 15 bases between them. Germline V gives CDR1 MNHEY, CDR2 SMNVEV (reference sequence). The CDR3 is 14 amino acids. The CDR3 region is CASSSTVYSQTQYF. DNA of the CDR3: TGTGCCAGCAGTTCCACAGTGTACTCACAGACCCAGTACTTC.

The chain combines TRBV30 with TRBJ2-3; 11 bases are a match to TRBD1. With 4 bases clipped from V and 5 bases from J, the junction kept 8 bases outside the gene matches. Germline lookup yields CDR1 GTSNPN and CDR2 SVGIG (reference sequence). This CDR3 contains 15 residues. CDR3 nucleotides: TGTGCCTGGACCGGGACAGGGGGATATGGAGATACGCAGTATTTT. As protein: CAWTGTGGYGDTQYF.

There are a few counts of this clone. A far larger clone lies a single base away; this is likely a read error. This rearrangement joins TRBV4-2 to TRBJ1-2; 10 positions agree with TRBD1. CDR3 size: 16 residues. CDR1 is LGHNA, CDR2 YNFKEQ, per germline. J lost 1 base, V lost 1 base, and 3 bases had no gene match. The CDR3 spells CASSQVGQGNNYGYTF. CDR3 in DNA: TGTGCCAGCAGCCAAGTGGGACAGGGGAATAACTATGGCTACACCTTC.

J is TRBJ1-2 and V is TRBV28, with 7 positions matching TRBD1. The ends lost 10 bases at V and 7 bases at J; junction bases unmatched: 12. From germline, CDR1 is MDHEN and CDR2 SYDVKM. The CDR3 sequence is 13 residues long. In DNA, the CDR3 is TGTGCCACTGAACAGGGGTGGTCGGGTGGCTACACCTTC. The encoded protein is CATEQGWSGGYTF.

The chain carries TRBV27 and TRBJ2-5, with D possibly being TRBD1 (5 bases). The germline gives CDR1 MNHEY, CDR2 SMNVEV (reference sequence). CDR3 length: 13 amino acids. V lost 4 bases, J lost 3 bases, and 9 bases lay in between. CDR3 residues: CASSWGRKETQYF. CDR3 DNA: TGTGCCAGCAGTTGGGGCAGAAAAGAGACCCAGTACTTC.

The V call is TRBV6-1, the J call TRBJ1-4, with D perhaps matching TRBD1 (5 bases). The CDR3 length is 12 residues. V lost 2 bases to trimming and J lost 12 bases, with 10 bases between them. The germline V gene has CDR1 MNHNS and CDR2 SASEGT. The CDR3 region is CASSESGVELFF. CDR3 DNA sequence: TGTGCCAGCAGTGAATCGGGGGTGGAACTGTTTTTT.

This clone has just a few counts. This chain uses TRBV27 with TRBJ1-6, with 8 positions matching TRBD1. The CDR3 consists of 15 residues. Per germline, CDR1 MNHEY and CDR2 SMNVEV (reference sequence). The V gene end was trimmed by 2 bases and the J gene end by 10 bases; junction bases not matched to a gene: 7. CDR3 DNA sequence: TGTGCCAGCAGTTTACAACTTAACAGGGGGTCACCCCTCCACTTT. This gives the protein CASSLQLNRGSPLHF.

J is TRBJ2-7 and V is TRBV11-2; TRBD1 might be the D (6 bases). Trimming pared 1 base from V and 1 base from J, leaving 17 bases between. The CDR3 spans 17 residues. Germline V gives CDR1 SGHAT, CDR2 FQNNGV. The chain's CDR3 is CASSLGSSGHLSYEQYF. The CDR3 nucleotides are TGTGCCAGCAGCTTAGGGAGTTCGGGACACCTATCCTACGAGCAGTACTTC.